The clone carrying this TCR beta chain turned up a few times. No antigen is known for it. This sample was taken from a study of radiotherapy plus CTLA-4 blockade in lung cancer. General study findings and limits: TCR clones from tumors expanded in blood after radiotherapy plus ipilimumab. Early clone dynamics of blood T cells, plus interferon-beta, reportedly predicted response best.

Sequenced by immunoSEQ multiplex PCR; TCRdb stores in-frame clones only, minus some. Here the sample spans 2,400 or so clones, 70% to 80% being singletons. Germline CDR1 SGHRS, CDR2 YFSETQ. The CDR3 consists of 15 residues. V lost 3 bases and J lost 0; bases outside the gene matches: 5. The specimen comprised tumor tissue, sampled from a patient treated with radiotherapy plus ipilimumab. V is TRBV5-1 and J is TRBJ1-2; the match to TRBD1 covers 7 bases. The origin of this receptor is a human donor with non-small cell lung cancer that progressed on radiotherapy plus ipilimumab. CDR3 region: CASSSGDRSNYGYTF. CDR3 DNA sequence: TGCGCCAGCAGCTCGGGGGACAGATCTAACTATGGCTACACCTTC. The variable domain in full, with the rest retrieved from reference TRBV5-1 and TRBJ1-2, is KAGVTQTPRYLIKTRGQQVTLSCSPISGHRSVSWYQQTPGQGLQFLFEYFSETQRNKGNFPGRFSGRQFSNSRSEMNVSTLELGDSALYLCASSSGDRSNYGYTFGSGTRLTVV.